A selection of T cell receptor beta chains follows, all from one sample in a study of CD8+CD57+ T cells in acquired aplastic anemia. TCRdb passed the reads through MiXCR, listing each CDR3 protein once. The sample lists 450,000 to 550,000 distinct CDR3 sequences; 25% to 40% were seen once. The sample consisted of sorted CD4+, CD8+, or CD8+CD57+ T cells (not recorded which) from PBMCs. The receptor set was obtained from a human donor with aplastic anemia. Both conserved end residues are part of each CDR3. Fields, in order: clone size, D gene, V gene, J gene, CDR3 protein, CDR3 DNA. The D gene is left open where the match is weak. Where a row states a size, it is once, few, many or the class of an expanded clone; other rows omit it.

-	TRBD2	TRBV11-2	TRBJ2-3	CASSPQRGYSTDTQYF	TGTGCCAGCAGCCCCCAGCGGGGATATAGCACAGATACGCAGTATTTT
few	-	TRBV4-2	TRBJ2-7	CASSSGAPPNYEQYF	TGTGCCAGCAGCTCTGGGGCCCCTCCGAACTACGAGCAGTACTTC
-	TRBD1	TRBV10-1	TRBJ2-3	CASSESPGQGGTQYF	TGCGCCAGCAGTGAGTCCCCTGGACAGGGCGGTACGCAGTATTTT
many	-	TRBV14	TRBJ1-2	CASSRRANYGYTF	TGTGCCAGCAGCCGGAGGGCTAACTATGGCTACACCTTC
-	-	TRBV10-3	TRBJ1-2	CAISATGDGYTF	TGTGCCATCAGTGCCACCGGGGATGGCTACACCTTC
few	-	TRBV7-2	TRBJ2-1	CASSPYNSYNEQFF	TGTGCCAGCTCACCCTACAACTCCTACAATGAGCAGTTCTTC
-	-	TRBV2	TRBJ2-3	CASSLQGPADTQYF	TGTGCCAGCAGTCTACAGGGTCCAGCAGATACGCAGTATTTT
-	-	TRBV10-3	TRBJ1-2	CAIALGDYGYTF	TGTGCCATTGCCCTAGGGGACTATGGCTACACCTTC
many	-	TRBV6-1	TRBJ1-2	CASSPLPDSAAF	TGTGCCAGCAGTCCCCTACCCGACAGTGCGGCCTTC
few	TRBD1	TRBV10-3	TRBJ2-7	CAIRGQGEQYF	TGTGCCATCAGGGGACAGGGGGAGCAGTACTTC
-	-	TRBV10-3	TRBJ2-7	CATTAPLAYEQYF	TGTGCCACCACCGCCCCCCTTGCCTACGAGCAGTACTTC
few	-	TRBV9	TRBJ1-1	CASRRVGEAFF	TGTGCCAGCCGGCGGGTGGGTGAAGCTTTCTTT
many	-	TRBV6-5	TRBJ1-2	CASSYRPGYGYTF	TGTGCCAGCAGTTATCGGCCAGGCTATGGCTACACCTTC
few	TRBD1	TRBV9	TRBJ2-1	CASSEQGTSYNEQFF	TGTGCCAGCAGCGAACAGGGGACCTCCTACAATGAGCAGTTCTTC
few	TRBD2	TRBV29-1	TRBJ2-2	CSTAVGGGTGELFF	TGCAGCACCGCCGTGGGGGGGGGGACCGGGGAGCTGTTTTTT
many	-	TRBV15	TRBJ1-5	CATSRQGSQPQHF	TGTGCCACCAGCAGACAGGGCAGTCAGCCCCAGCATTTT
many	-	TRBV29-1	TRBJ2-7	CSARDDSVQYF	TGCAGCGCCCGGGACGATTCGGTGCAGTACTTC
-	-	TRBV5-1	TRBJ1-2	CASSLSRDADCGYTF	TGCGCCAGCAGCTTGAGCAGGGACGCTGACTGTGGCTACACCTTC
few	-	TRBV5-8	TRBJ2-7	CASSLVRSGALEQYF	TGTGCCAGCAGCTTGGTTCGCAGCGGCGCCCTCGAGCAGTACTTC
once	-	TRBV15	TRBJ1-2	CATSSGRSNYGYTF	TGTGCCACCAGCAGCGGCAGATCTAACTATGGCTACACCTTC
few	-	TRBV20-1	TRBJ1-1	CSARDYMNTEAFF	TGCAGTGCCCGAGACTACATGAACACTGAAGCTTTCTTT
many	-	TRBV7-9	TRBJ1-5	CASSPDGSNQPQHF	TGTGCCAGCAGCCCGGACGGGAGCAATCAGCCCCAGCATTTT
few	TRBD2	TRBV19	TRBJ2-7	CASSPLAGLSLEQYF	TGTGCCAGTAGTCCCTTAGCGGGGCTCTCCTTGGAGCAGTACTTC
many	-	TRBV11-2	TRBJ1-2	CASSIQSTGTNYGYTF	TGTGCCAGCAGCATCCAATCAACAGGGACTAACTATGGCTACACCTTC
few	-	TRBV7-9	TRBJ2-7	CASSSGLHSSYEQYF	TGTGCCAGCAGCTCGGGACTCCACAGCTCCTACGAGCAGTACTTC
many	TRBD1	TRBV2	TRBJ2-7	CASSEIRGTGSREQYF	TGTGCCAGCAGTGAGATCCGAGGGACAGGGTCGCGGGAGCAGTACTTC
-	TRBD1	TRBV13	TRBJ1-6	CASSLRDRNRYNSPLHF	TGTGCCAGCAGCCTCCGGGACAGAAACCGCTATAATTCACCCCTCCACTTT
many	-	TRBV2	TRBJ1-2	CASRVFDGYTF	TGTGCCAGCAGAGTGTTTGACGGCTACACCTTC
-	-	TRBV10-3	TRBJ2-7	CASSYRASYEQYF	TGTGCCAGCAGTTACAGGGCAAGCTACGAGCAGTACTTC